The 32 T cell receptor beta chains given below trace back to one sample, sequenced in a study of PD-1 blockade in classical Hodgkin lymphoma. All patients experienced relapse after autologous stem cell transplantation, and brentuximab vedotin exposure was variable. Assay: immunoSEQ multiplex PCR; the TCRdb copy retains only in-frame clones and omits some. Here the sample spans tens of thousands of clones, 85% to 95% being singletons. This sample comprised peripheral blood mononuclear cells (PBMCs), obtained at baseline. Every receptor here comes from a human donor with classical Hodgkin lymphoma.

The J gene is TRBJ2-3, the V gene TRBV4-3; no reliable D call. Trimming cost V 0 bases and J 2 bases, with 6 bases left between them. There are 14 residues in the CDR3. The germline CDR1 and CDR2 sequences are LGHNA and YSLEER. CDR3 sequence: CASSQETNTDTQYF. In DNA, the CDR3 is TGCGCCAGCAGCCAAGAGACCAACACAGATACGCAGTATTTT.

This chain connects TRBV30 to TRBJ1-5, with D possibly being TRBD1 (5 bases). The germline V and J ends were trimmed by 4 bases and 2 bases, with 12 bases remaining between them. Germline loops: CDR1 GTSNPN, CDR2 SVGIG (reference sequence). The CDR3 spans 14 residues. The CDR3 sequence is CAWMGHGGNQPQHF. The CDR3 DNA reads as TGTGCCTGGATGGGGCATGGGGGCAATCAGCCCCAGCATTTT.

The V call is TRBV6-5, the J call TRBJ1-2; D call uncertain. CDR1 and CDR2 from the germline V gene are MNHEY and SVGAGI. The length of the CDR3 is 11 residues. V lost 4 bases and J 6 bases, leaving 6 bases between the germline ends. The CDR3 is CASSSPDGYTF. The CDR3 DNA follows: TGTGCCAGCAGTTCCCCGGATGGCTACACCTTC.

This clone was picked up a small number of times. The J gene is TRBJ2-3, the V gene TRBV25-1; 8 bases fit TRBD2. The CDR3 loop spans 16 amino acids. Germline V gene sequence: CDR1 MGHDK, CDR2 SYGVNS. V lost 1 base to trimming and J lost 3 bases; unmatched junction nucleotides: 6. In DNA, the CDR3 is TGTGCCAGCAGTGAATGGTCGGGGGGGTCTACAGATACGCAGTATTTT. Its translation is CASSEWSGGSTDTQYF.

The chain carries TRBV27 and TRBJ1-5, with D possibly matching TRBD1 (6 bases). V was pared by 6 bases and J by 1 base, with 10 bases between. Germline V gene lookup returns CDR1 MNHEY and CDR2 SMNVEV (reference sequence). The CDR3 loop spans 14 amino acids. CDR3 in DNA: TGTGCCAGCAGGACACAGGGAAGCAATCAGCCCCAGCATTTT. Translation: CASRTQGSNQPQHF.

The chain uses TRBV5-1 and TRBJ2-5, with D tentatively TRBD1 (6 bases). The end of the DNA is better explained by TRBJ2-7, so the J call may be wrong. The CDR3 is made up of 14 amino acids. Germline V gene lookup returns CDR1 SGHRS and CDR2 YFSETQ. The CDR3 sequence: CASSLFPGAYEQYF. CDR3 bases: TGCGCCAGCAGCTTATTTCCAGGGGCCTACGAGCAGTACTTC.

The chain recombines TRBV6-5 with TRBJ2-7; weak D call: TRBD1 (5 bases). V was clipped by 5 bases and J by 6 bases, with 8 bases between them. Germline values: CDR1 MNHEY, CDR2 SVGAGI. The CDR3 loop spans 11 amino acids. The CDR3 loop is CASSDSTEQYF. The CDR3 coding sequence is TGTGCCAGCAGTGACAGTACCGAGCAGTACTTC.

The chain uses TRBV10-3 and TRBJ2-3, with TRBD1 as a possible D gene (6 bases). CDR1 and CDR2 from the germline V gene are ENHRY and SYGVKD. V shed 4 bases and J shed 0 bases, with 11 bases lying between them. This CDR3 contains 15 residues. CDR3 loop: CAISGGQTSTDTQYF. In DNA, the CDR3 is TGTGCCATCAGTGGAGGACAGACTAGCACAGATACGCAGTATTTT.

The chain couples TRBV19 to TRBJ1-1; D is undetermined. The CDR3 covers 14 residues. Trimming pared 4 bases from V and 3 bases from J, leaving 12 bases between. Per the germline V gene, CDR1 is LNHDA and CDR2 is SQIVND (reference sequence). This CDR3 reads CASSTRTVHTEAFF. CDR3 nucleotide sequence: TGTGCCAGTAGTACCAGGACGGTCCACACTGAAGCTTTCTTT.

The CDR3 DNA follows: TGTGCCAGCAGTCACACTGCTTATAGCAATCAGCCCCAGCATTTT. Protein product: CASSHTAYSNQPQHF. The chain has TRBV6-5 and TRBJ1-5; D gene ambiguous. Germline V gene sequence: CDR1 MNHEY, CDR2 SVGAGI. There are 15 residues in the CDR3. Trimming pared 5 bases from V and 0 bases from J, leaving 11 bases between.

This chain uses TRBV27 with TRBJ2-7; TRBD2 matches 8 bases. Losses at the gene ends were 6 bases for V and 4 bases for J; bases not matched to a gene: 8. Germline V lookup: CDR1 MNHEY, CDR2 SMNVEV (reference sequence). This CDR3 contains 14 residues. CDR3 loop: CASSPLAGLYEQYF. CDR3 nucleotides: TGTGCCAGCAGCCCGTTAGCGGGGCTTTACGAGCAGTACTTC.

The chain couples TRBV30 to TRBJ2-7; D unresolved. The germline V and J ends were trimmed by 3 bases and 0 bases, with 6 bases remaining between them. The CDR3 covers 12 residues. CDR1 GTSNPN and CDR2 SVGIG come from the germline V gene (reference sequence). CDR3 bases: TGTGCCTGGAGGCCAAGCTCCTACGAGCAGTACTTC. Translating it yields CAWRPSSYEQYF.

The chain is built from TRBV7-8 and TRBJ1-2, with a tentative D call TRBD1 (6 bases). V lost 3 bases to trimming and J lost 4 bases, with 9 bases between them. CDR1 and CDR2 from the germline V gene are SGHVS and FQNEAQ. There are 13 residues in the CDR3. The CDR3: CASSFGTSYGYTF. CDR3 coding DNA: TGTGCCAGCAGCTTCGGGACAAGCTATGGCTACACCTTC.

The V and J genes are TRBV15 and TRBJ1-1; TRBD1 agrees at 12 bases. The germline gives CDR1 LNHNV, CDR2 YYDKDF (reference sequence). V trimming: 0 bases; J trimming: 0 bases; junction bases outside the gene matches: 5. This CDR3 comprises 18 residues. The CDR3 bases are TGTGCCACCAGCAGAGATCGGGGGACAGGGGGCGTGAACACTGAAGCTTTCTTT. Residues: CATSRDRGTGGVNTEAFF.

V gene TRBV30 combines with J gene TRBJ2-7; 12 bases map to TRBD1. The CDR3 has 15 residues. Germline CDR1 reads GTSNPN; CDR2 reads SVGIG (reference sequence). V was pared by 0 bases and J by 2 bases, with 2 bases of the junction left unmatched. CDR3 sequence (DNA): TGTGCCTGGAGTGTAGGGACAGGGGGCCCCTACGAGCAGTACTTC. Translating gives CAWSVGTGGPYEQYF.

The genes are TRBV7-3 and TRBJ2-5, with a weak D call TRBD2 (6 bases). The CDR3 has 15 amino acids. Trimming took off 3 bases at V and 7 bases at J, with 18 bases between the two ends. Germline V CDR1 and CDR2: SGHTA, FQGTGA. The CDR3 protein is CASSLSGGSEWTQYF. CDR3 DNA: TGTGCCAGCAGCTTGTCCGGGGGATCAGAATGGACCCAGTACTTC. Combining the CDR3 with reference TRBV7-3 and TRBJ2-5 gives the whole variable domain GAGVSQTPSNKVTEKGKYVELRCDPISGHTALYWYRQSLGQGPEFLIYFQGTGAADDSGLPNDRFFAVRPEGSVSTLKIQRTERGDSAVYLCASSLSGGSEWTQYFGPGTRLLVL.

The chain links TRBV5-6 to TRBJ2-7; 9 bases align to TRBD2. V dropped 4 bases and J dropped 0; count of bases not matched to a gene: 5. Germline CDR1 SGHDT, CDR2 YYEEEE. The CDR3 runs 15 residues. The CDR3 nucleotides are TGTGCCAGCAGCACTGCTAGCGGGGACTCCTACGAGCAGTACTTC. Translated: CASSTASGDSYEQYF.

The chain carries TRBV30 and TRBJ1-1; D is possibly TRBD1 (5 bases). The CDR3 runs to 14 residues. Germline CDR1 and CDR2: GTSNPN and SVGIG (reference sequence). V was trimmed by 4 bases and J by 3 bases, leaving 15 bases between them. CDR3: CAWTLSGEDTEAFF. CDR3 nucleotides: TGTGCCTGGACCCTATCGGGGGAGGACACTGAAGCTTTCTTT.

V is TRBV29-1 and J is TRBJ2-1; D might be TRBD1 (5 bases). The germline V gene has CDR1 SQVTM and CDR2 ANQGSEA. This CDR3 region has 12 residues. V lost 7 bases and J 5 bases, leaving 12 bases between the germline ends. The CDR3 loop reads CSALGRDNEQFF. The DNA for the CDR3 is TGCAGCGCCTTAGGCAGGGACAATGAGCAGTTCTTC.

The genes are TRBV27 and TRBJ2-2; 15 nucleotides match TRBD2. The CDR3 spans 17 residues. Germline V gene data show CDR1 as MNHEY and CDR2 as SMNVEV (reference sequence). The V and J ends lost 4 bases and 5 bases, in that order; junction bases with no gene match: 5. The CDR3 sequence is CASSSGLAGGRTGELFF. Written as DNA, the CDR3 is TGTGCCAGCAGTTCAGGACTAGCGGGAGGGAGGACCGGGGAGCTGTTTTTT.

This clone was recorded once. V usage is TRBV15 and J usage is TRBJ2-7, with 10 nucleotides matching TRBD1. The V gene's germline CDR1 is LNHNV and CDR2 YYDKDF (reference sequence). V dropped 5 bases and J dropped 9; count of bases not matched to a gene: 13. The CDR3 runs 15 residues. In nucleotides, the CDR3 is TGTGCCACCAGCGGTAGGACAGGGGGAGGGGCGGTGCAGTACTTC. Translation: CATSGRTGGGAVQYF.

The chain recombines TRBV7-2 with TRBJ2-1; no clear D gene. Germline loops: CDR1 SGHTA, CDR2 FQGNSA. V lost 0 bases to trimming and J lost 6 bases, with 6 bases between them. This CDR3 is 13 amino acids long. The CDR3 DNA is TGTGCCAGCAGCTTAGCGTTGCTCAATGAGCAGTTCTTC. It specifies CASSLALLNEQFF.

The chain uses TRBV2 and TRBJ2-3; TRBD2 aligns across 7 bases. Trimming removed 8 bases from V and 0 bases from J; junction bases left unmatched: 8. CDR3 length: 15 residues. Per the germline V gene, CDR1 is SNHLY and CDR2 is FYNNEI. CDR3: CASGGGATSTDTQYF. The DNA of the CDR3 is TGTGCCAGCGGGGGGGGAGCGACTAGCACAGATACGCAGTATTTT.

The gene calls are TRBV6-5 and TRBJ1-6; D call uncertain. V was cut by 0 bases and J by 7 bases, with 10 bases left in between. Germline CDR1 reads MNHEY; CDR2 reads SVGAGI. This CDR3 is built from 15 residues. Written as DNA, the CDR3 is TGTGCCAGCAGTTACTCGAGAGGGAAGAATTCACCCCTCCACTTT. Residues: CASSYSRGKNSPLHF.

The gene calls are TRBV7-2 and TRBJ2-3; the D is unclear. CDR1 is SGHTA and CDR2 is FQGNSA in the germline V gene. V was shortened by 1 base and J by 4 bases, with 3 bases between the two germline ends. The CDR3 loop spans 12 amino acids. CDR3 sequence reads: CASSLVSDTQYF. The CDR3 bases are TGTGCCAGCAGCTTAGTGTCAGATACGCAGTATTTT.

This chain connects TRBV19 to TRBJ1-1; D gene ambiguous. The CDR3 covers 14 residues. Germline CDR1 reads LNHDA; CDR2 reads SQIVND (reference sequence). The germline V and J ends were trimmed by 6 bases and 1 base, with 12 bases remaining between them. The CDR3 DNA reads as TGTGCCAGTAGGCCAGACACCAGGAACACTGAAGCTTTCTTT. Amino acids: CASRPDTRNTEAFF. Full variable domain (remainder filled in from reference TRBV19 and TRBJ1-1): DGGITQSPKYLFRKEGQNVTLSCEQNLNHDAMYWYRQDPGQGLRLIYYSQIVNDFQKGDIAEGYSVSREKKESFPLTVTSAQKNPTAFYLCASRPDTRNTEAFFGQGTRLTVV.

This clone occurred once. V and J are TRBV13 and TRBJ1-4; TRBD1 might be the D (6 bases). The CDR3 is made up of 14 amino acids. Germline CDR1 PRHDT, CDR2 FYEKMQ (reference sequence). V lost 2 bases and J 7 bases, leaving 11 bases between the germline ends. DNA of the CDR3: TGTGCCAGCAGCTTAACAGGGTCGGGTGAAAAACTGTTTTTT. It codes for CASSLTGSGEKLFF.

A few counts support this clone. The genes are TRBV19 and TRBJ2-7; 7 nucleotides agree with TRBD2. In germline, CDR1 is LNHDA, CDR2 SQIVND (reference sequence). Trimming took 10 bases from V and 2 from J; bases not matched to a gene: 11. There are 14 residues in the CDR3. The CDR3 DNA reads as TGTGCCACAAAACGGGAGGACAAAACCTACGAGCAGTACTTC. It encodes CATKREDKTYEQYF.

The chain links TRBV7-9 to TRBJ2-7, with D perhaps matching TRBD1 (5 bases). Per the germline V gene, CDR1 is SEHNR and CDR2 is FQNEAQ (reference sequence). Trimming pared 6 bases from V and 0 bases from J, leaving 12 bases between. The CDR3 runs 14 residues. CDR3 in amino acids: CASSQLDSSYEQYF. CDR3 DNA sequence: TGTGCCAGCAGTCAACTTGACAGCTCCTACGAGCAGTACTTC. The whole variable domain, remainder taken from reference TRBV7-9 and TRBJ2-7, is DTGVSQNPRHKITKRGQNVTFRCDPISEHNRLYWYRQTLGQGPEFLTYFQNEAQLEKSRLLSDRFSAERPKGSFSTLEIQRTEQGDSAMYLCASSQLDSSYEQYFGPGTRLTVT.

V gene TRBV27 combines with J gene TRBJ2-2; TRBD2 is a possible D gene (5 bases). V was clipped by 5 bases and J by 1 base, with 11 bases between them. The CDR3 has 15 amino acids. Germline CDR1 is MNHEY and CDR2 is SMNVEV (reference sequence). CDR3 in amino acids: CASSLYRENTGELFF. The CDR3 DNA reads as TGTGCCAGCAGTCTTTACCGGGAGAACACCGGGGAGCTGTTTTTT.

V gene TRBV29-1 combines with J gene TRBJ1-5, with 11 bases aligning to TRBD1. Per the germline V gene, CDR1 is SQVTM and CDR2 is ANQGSEA. The V and J ends lost 6 bases and 5 bases, in that order; junction bases with no gene match: 9. This CDR3 has 15 residues. The CDR3 nucleotides are TGCAGCGTGTACCGGGACAGGGGGTTTTATCAGCCCCAGCATTTT. This encodes CSVYRDRGFYQPQHF.

This clone was counted once. The J gene is TRBJ1-5, the V gene TRBV9; TRBD1 might be the D (5 bases). The CDR3 is made up of 13 amino acids. Germline CDR1 reads SGDLS; CDR2 reads YYNGEE. The V end was cut by 7 bases, the J end by 3 bases, with 11 bases between. CDR3 in amino acids: CASSRQPNQPQHF. CDR3 coding DNA: TGTGCCAGCTCAAGACAGCCCAATCAGCCCCAGCATTTT.